A single sample is the source of the 20 T cell receptor beta chains below, sequenced in a study of vaccination and CD4 T cells after COVID-19. Cultured CD4+ T cell DNA was sequenced using the Oncomine TCR Beta short-read assay. Using its own MiXCR run on the PCR reads, TCRdb lists one record per CDR3 protein. Of 2,000 to 2,500 distinct CDR3 sequences in the sample, about three fifths were seen once. Treatment denoted: approximately 9-day PBMC culture with coronavirus spike peptide pools or control peptides (ViraFEST assay). The unexposed donor gave CD4+ T cells before the COVID-19 pandemic (2011-2018). Antigen specificity for these receptors is unknown. Sequencing used CD4+ T cells from blood, cultured in vitro. Receptors were obtained from a human donor in good health.

This rearrangement joins TRBV20-1 to TRBJ1-6; D is ambiguous. The CDR3 sequence is 13 residues long. Trimming cost V 1 base and J 9 bases, with 10 bases left between them. Germline V gene data show CDR1 as DFQATT and CDR2 as SNEGSKA (reference sequence). The CDR3 sequence is CSARVPGSSPLHF. The CDR3 bases are TGCAGTGCTAGAGTTCCCGGCTCTTCACCCCTCCACTTT.

V usage is TRBV19 and J usage is TRBJ1-2, with 10 bases fitting TRBD1. There are 16 residues in the CDR3. Germline CDR1 and CDR2: LNHDA and SQIVND (reference sequence). V lost 4 bases and J lost 3; bases outside the gene matches: 8. CDR3 amino acids: CASSTARQGADYGYTF. The DNA for the CDR3 is TGTGCCAGTAGTACGGCCCGACAGGGGGCGGACTATGGCTACACCTTC.

Turning to this clonotype: A much larger clone is a single base away; this may be a read error. The chain combines TRBV6-2 or TRBV6-3 with TRBJ1-2; TRBD1 agrees at 8 bases. Germline CDR1 MNHEY, CDR2 SVGEGT. This CDR3 region has 14 residues. The DNA of the CDR3 is TGTGCCAGCAGCCAGGGGACAGGAAACTATGGCTTCACCTTC. Its translation: CASSQGTGNYGFTF.

This chain uses TRBV6-2 or TRBV6-3 with TRBJ2-5; D is perhaps TRBD1 (6 bases). Trimming left V 8 bases short and J 4 bases short, with 20 bases between. CDR1 and CDR2 from the germline V gene are MNHEY and SVGEGT. CDR3 length: 15 residues. CDR3 DNA sequence: TGTGCCAGCCCCCCACAGGGAAAGGGACGAGAGACCCAGTACTTC. Translation: CASPPQGKGRETQYF.

The V gene is TRBV20-1, the J gene TRBJ2-7, with 10 bases aligning to TRBD1. The V segment lost 8 bases and the J segment 1 base; nucleotides outside the gene matches: 5. Germline V gives CDR1 DFQATT, CDR2 SNEGSKA (reference sequence). The CDR3 covers 13 residues. The CDR3 is CSSPGQGSYEQYF. The DNA of the CDR3 is TGCAGTTCACCGGGACAGGGGTCCTACGAGCAGTACTTC.

This clonotype was counted once. The gene calls are TRBV20-1 and TRBJ1-1, with 8 bases matching TRBD1. With V trimmed by 5 bases and J by 3 bases, 5 bases remained unmatched. CDR3 size: 13 residues. The V gene's germline CDR1 is DFQATT and CDR2 SNEGSKA (reference sequence). CDR3 sequence (DNA): TGCAGTGCTCCGACAGGGGCGGACACTGAAGCTTTCTTT. Amino acid sequence: CSAPTGADTEAFF.

The count of this clonotype is one. V usage is TRBV5-4 and J usage is TRBJ2-1, with D uncertain. Trimming shortened V by 4 bases and J by 0 bases, and 5 bases separated the two germline ends. Germline CDR1 reads SGHNT; CDR2 reads YYREEE (reference sequence). The CDR3 extends over 13 amino acids. The CDR3 coding sequence is TGTGCCAGCAGCCGACCCTCCTACAATGAGCAGTTCTTC. Encoded protein: CASSRPSYNEQFF.

This clonotype was detected only once. The rearrangement joins TRBV4-3 to TRBJ2-5, with 9 bases matching TRBD2. The V gene end was trimmed by 0 bases and the J gene end by 4 bases; junction bases not matched to a gene: 9. Germline V lookup: CDR1 LGHNA, CDR2 YSLEER. The CDR3 is 17 amino acids. The CDR3 is CASSQDRAGGLRETQYF. The CDR3, as DNA: TGCGCCAGCAGCCAAGATAGGGCGGGGGGGCTCCGAGAGACCCAGTACTTC.

This clonotype was picked up a small number of times. This chain joins TRBV27 and TRBJ1-1; 7 positions match TRBD1. The CDR3 has 15 amino acids. The germline V gene encodes CDR1 MNHEY and CDR2 SMNVEV (reference sequence). Unmatched junction bases numbered 8, after V lost 6 bases and J lost 1 base. This CDR3 is CASRRGTAQNTEAFF. The CDR3 bases are TGTGCCAGCAGGAGAGGGACAGCGCAGAACACTGAAGCTTTCTTT.

The V and J genes are TRBV7-3 and TRBJ2-1; TRBD1 matches at 7 bases. The CDR3 length is 15 residues. V shed 5 bases and J 9 bases; nucleotides not matched to a gene: 13. CDR1 and CDR2 (germline): SGHTA, FQGTGA. The CDR3 sequence is CASSPKGAGMGEQFF. CDR3 nucleotide sequence: TGTGCCAGCAGCCCCAAGGGGGCAGGGATGGGTGAGCAGTTCTTC.

V is TRBV20-1 and J is TRBJ1-3; 8 bases fit TRBD1. The CDR3 spans 16 residues. Germline-derived CDR1 and CDR2 are DFQATT and SNEGSKA (reference sequence). After removal of 3 bases from V and 3 bases from J, the junction contained 10 bases not matched to a gene. The CDR3 DNA is TGCAGTGCTAGCCCGACCCAGGGGGCGGTTGGAAACACCATATATTTT. Residues: CSASPTQGAVGNTIYF.

The V call is TRBV11-2, the J call TRBJ2-7, with D perhaps TRBD1 or TRBD2 (5 bases each). The CDR3 is 13 residues long. Between the trimmed V and J ends, which lost 3 bases and 4 bases, there was a span of 10 bases. The germline CDR1 and CDR2 sequences are SGHAT and FQNNGV. CDR3 residues: CASSFGEGYEQYF. CDR3 DNA sequence: TGTGCCAGCAGCTTTGGAGAGGGGTACGAGCAGTACTTC.

This clonotype is labeled large (0.1 to 1%). The chain couples TRBV10-3 to TRBJ2-1; D might be TRBD2 (5 bases). Germline loops: CDR1 ENHRY, CDR2 SYGVKD. Trimming cost V 8 bases and J 8 bases, with 10 bases left between them. CDR3 length: 11 residues. The CDR3 here is CAIARRDEQFF. CDR3 nucleotides: TGTGCCATCGCCCGGCGGGATGAGCAGTTCTTC.

The chain carries TRBV20-1 and TRBJ2-5, with a weak D call TRBD2 (6 bases). This CDR3 has 12 amino acids. V dropped 7 bases and J dropped 5 bases, with 14 bases sitting between them. Germline V CDR1 and CDR2: DFQATT, SNEGSKA (reference sequence). The CDR3 sequence: CSVGTSKETQYF. As DNA, the CDR3 is TGCAGTGTTGGGACTTCCAAGGAGACCCAGTACTTC.

This clonotype has just a few counts. The V call is TRBV2, the J call TRBJ1-1; unclear D gene. V was pared by 7 bases and J by 2 bases, with 11 bases between. The CDR3 extends over 13 amino acids. Germline V gives CDR1 SNHLY, CDR2 FYNNEI. Here the CDR3 DNA reads TGTGCCAGCACCCCATGGGGAAACACTGAAGCTTTCTTT. Translated, it gives CASTPWGNTEAFF.

This chain uses TRBV15 with TRBJ2-1, with D hard to call. Germline V lookup: CDR1 LNHNV, CDR2 YYDKDF (reference sequence). This CDR3 spans 13 amino acids. V lost 6 bases, J lost 10 bases, and 16 bases lay in between. The CDR3 protein is CATSSFSGEEQFF. CDR3 sequence (DNA): TGTGCCACCAGTTCATTCTCAGGTGAAGAGCAGTTCTTC.

J is TRBJ2-7 and V is TRBV7-2; D gene uncertain. Trimming shortened V by 1 base and J by 4 bases, and 2 bases separated the two germline ends. Germline V gene data show CDR1 as SGHTA and CDR2 as FQGNSA. This CDR3 contains 11 residues. Here the CDR3 DNA reads TGTGCCAGCAGCTTAGAGTACGAGCAGTACTTC. It is translated as CASSLEYEQYF.

The CDR3 region has the DNA TGCGCCAGCTCCCCCGGAACCCTCGGCGGGGAGCAGTACTTC. This encodes CASSPGTLGGEQYF. The V call is TRBV5-1, the J call TRBJ2-7; a weak D match, TRBD2 (5 bases). Trimming left V 7 bases short and J 7 bases short, with 21 bases between. Germline V gene lookup returns CDR1 SGHRS and CDR2 YFSETQ. This CDR3 has 14 residues.

The chain is built from TRBV2 and TRBJ2-5, with TRBD1 identical over 9 bases. Germline loops: CDR1 SNHLY, CDR2 FYNNEI. With V trimmed by 4 bases and J by 4 bases, 4 bases remained unmatched. The CDR3 runs to 14 residues. CDR3: CASSAETGGETQYF. DNA of the CDR3: TGTGCCAGCAGTGCGGAGACAGGGGGAGAGACCCAGTACTTC.

This clonotype was seen once. The rearrangement joins TRBV19 to TRBJ2-5; 7 bases align to TRBD2. The CDR3 spans 14 residues. Germline CDR1 LNHDA, CDR2 SQIVND (reference sequence). The trim removed 4 bases at V and 4 bases at J, leaving 6 bases unmatched. In DNA, the CDR3 is TGTGCCAGTAGTACCCCTAGCGGAAGAGAGACCCAGTACTTC. This translates into CASSTPSGRETQYF.